This T cell receptor beta chain was captured in a study of control samples from healthy donors and cancer patients. The data were produced by immunoSEQ multiplex PCR, yet TCRdb's version contains in-frame clones alone and is incomplete. Of about 51,000 clones in the sample, approximately 91% were seen once. The CDR3 runs 15 residues. CDR1 and CDR2 (germline): SGDLS, YYNGEE. The V gene end was trimmed by 3 bases and the J gene end by 7 bases; junction bases not matched to a gene: 11. This clone has more than one count but fewer than ten. The source is a man aged 45-65 years with head and neck cancer. Sequenced material: PBMCs. The chain has TRBV9 and TRBJ2-7, with 9 bases aligning to TRBD1. CDR3 sequence: CASSDGQGRAREQYF. The DNA of the CDR3 is TGTGCCAGCAGCGATGGACAGGGGAGGGCTCGAGAGCAGTACTTC.